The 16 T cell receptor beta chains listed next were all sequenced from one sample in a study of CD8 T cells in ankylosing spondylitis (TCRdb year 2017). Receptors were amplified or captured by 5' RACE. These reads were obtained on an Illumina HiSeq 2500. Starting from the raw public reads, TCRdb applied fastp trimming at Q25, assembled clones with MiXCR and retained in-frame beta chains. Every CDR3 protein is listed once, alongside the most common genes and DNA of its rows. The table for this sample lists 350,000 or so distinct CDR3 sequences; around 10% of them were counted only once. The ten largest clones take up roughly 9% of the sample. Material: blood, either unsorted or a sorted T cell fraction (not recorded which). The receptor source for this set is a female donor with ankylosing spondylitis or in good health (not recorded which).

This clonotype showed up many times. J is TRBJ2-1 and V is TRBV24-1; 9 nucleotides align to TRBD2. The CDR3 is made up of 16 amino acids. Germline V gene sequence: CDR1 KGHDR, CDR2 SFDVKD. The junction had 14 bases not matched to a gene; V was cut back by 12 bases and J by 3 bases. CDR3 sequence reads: CALFWREGRCYNEQFF. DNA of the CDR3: TGTGCCCTCTTCTGGCGGGAGGGCCGCTGCTACAATGAGCAGTTCTTC.

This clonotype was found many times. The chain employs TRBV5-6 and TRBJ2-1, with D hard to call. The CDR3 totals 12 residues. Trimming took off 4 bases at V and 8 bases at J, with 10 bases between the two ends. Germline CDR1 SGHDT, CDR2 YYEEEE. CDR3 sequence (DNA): TGTGCCAGCAGCCCCGGTTTCGATGAGCAGTTCTTC. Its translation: CASSPGFDEQFF. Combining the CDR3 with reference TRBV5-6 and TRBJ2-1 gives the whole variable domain DAGVTQSPTHLIKTRGQQVTLRCSPKSGHDTVSWYQQALGQGPQFIFQYYEEEERQRGNFPDRFSGHQFPNYSSELNVNALLLGDSALYLCASSPGFDEQFFGPGTRLTVL.

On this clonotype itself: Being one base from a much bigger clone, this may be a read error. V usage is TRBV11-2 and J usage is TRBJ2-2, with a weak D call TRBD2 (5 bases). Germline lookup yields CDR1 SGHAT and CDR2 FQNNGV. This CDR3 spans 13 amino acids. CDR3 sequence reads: CASSLRVTGELLF. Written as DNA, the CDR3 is TGTGCCAGCAGCCTAAGGGTAACCGGGGAGCTGCTTTTT.

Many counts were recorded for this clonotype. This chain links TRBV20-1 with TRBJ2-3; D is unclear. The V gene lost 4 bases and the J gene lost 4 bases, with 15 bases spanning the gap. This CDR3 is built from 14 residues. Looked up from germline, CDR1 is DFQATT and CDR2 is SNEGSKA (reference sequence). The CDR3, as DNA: TGCAGTGCTAATCGGATCCCCGGCGCAGATACGCAGTATTTT. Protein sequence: CSANRIPGADTQYF.

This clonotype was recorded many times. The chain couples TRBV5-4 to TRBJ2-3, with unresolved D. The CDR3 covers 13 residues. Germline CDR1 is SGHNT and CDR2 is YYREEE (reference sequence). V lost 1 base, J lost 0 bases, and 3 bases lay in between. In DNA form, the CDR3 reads TGTGCCAGCAGCTTGTGGAGCACAGATACGCAGTATTTT. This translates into CASSLWSTDTQYF.

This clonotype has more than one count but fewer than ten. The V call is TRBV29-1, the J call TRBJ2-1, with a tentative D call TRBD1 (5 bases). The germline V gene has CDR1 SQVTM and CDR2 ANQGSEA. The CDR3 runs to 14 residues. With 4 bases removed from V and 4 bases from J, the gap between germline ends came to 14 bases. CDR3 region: CSVVPGWDYNEQFF. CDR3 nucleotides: TGCAGCGTTGTGCCAGGGTGGGATTACAATGAGCAGTTCTTC.

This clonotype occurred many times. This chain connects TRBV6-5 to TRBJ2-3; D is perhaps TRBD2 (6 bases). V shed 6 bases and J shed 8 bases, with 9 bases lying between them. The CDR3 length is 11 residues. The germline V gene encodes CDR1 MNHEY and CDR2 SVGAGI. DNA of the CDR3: TGTGCCAGCAGCGACGGGAGTACGCAGTATTTT. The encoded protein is CASSDGSTQYF.

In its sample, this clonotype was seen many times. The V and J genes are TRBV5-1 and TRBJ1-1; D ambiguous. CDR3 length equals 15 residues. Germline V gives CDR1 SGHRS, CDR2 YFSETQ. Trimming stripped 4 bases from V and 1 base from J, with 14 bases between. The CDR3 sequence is CASSPAGIGNTEAFF. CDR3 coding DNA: TGCGCCAGCAGCCCGGCGGGGATAGGGAACACTGAAGCTTTCTTT.

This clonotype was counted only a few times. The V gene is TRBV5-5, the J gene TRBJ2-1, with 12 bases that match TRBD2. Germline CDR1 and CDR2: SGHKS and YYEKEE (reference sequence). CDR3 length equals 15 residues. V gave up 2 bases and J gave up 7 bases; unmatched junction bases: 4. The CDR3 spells CASSFYGLAGNEQFF. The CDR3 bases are TGTGCCAGCAGCTTTTATGGACTAGCGGGAAATGAGCAGTTCTTC. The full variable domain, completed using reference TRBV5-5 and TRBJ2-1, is DAGVTQSPTHLIKTRGQQVTLRCSPISGHKSVSWYQQVLGQGPQFIFQYYEKEERGRGNFPDRFSARQFPNYSSELNVNALLLGDSALYLCASSFYGLAGNEQFFGPGTRLTVL.

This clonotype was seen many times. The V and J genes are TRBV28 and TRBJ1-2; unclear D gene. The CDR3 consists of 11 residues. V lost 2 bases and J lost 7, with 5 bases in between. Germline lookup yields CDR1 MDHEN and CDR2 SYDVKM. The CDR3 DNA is TGTGCCAGCAGTTTAGTGGGTGGCTACACCTTC. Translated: CASSLVGGYTF.

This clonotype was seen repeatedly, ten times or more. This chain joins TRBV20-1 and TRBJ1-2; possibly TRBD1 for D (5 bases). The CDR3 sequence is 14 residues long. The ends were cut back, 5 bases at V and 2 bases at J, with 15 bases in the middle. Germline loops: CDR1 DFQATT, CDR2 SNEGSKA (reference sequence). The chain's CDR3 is CSAAELGGNYGYTF. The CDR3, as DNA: TGCAGTGCTGCCGAGCTTGGGGGGAACTATGGCTACACCTTC.

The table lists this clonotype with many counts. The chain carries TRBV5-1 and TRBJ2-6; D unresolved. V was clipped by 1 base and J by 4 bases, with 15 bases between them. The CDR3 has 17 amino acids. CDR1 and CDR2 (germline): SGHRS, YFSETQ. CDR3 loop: CASSLRSQASGANVLTF. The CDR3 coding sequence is TGCGCCAGCAGCTTGAGATCGCAGGCATCCGGGGCCAACGTCCTGACTTTC.

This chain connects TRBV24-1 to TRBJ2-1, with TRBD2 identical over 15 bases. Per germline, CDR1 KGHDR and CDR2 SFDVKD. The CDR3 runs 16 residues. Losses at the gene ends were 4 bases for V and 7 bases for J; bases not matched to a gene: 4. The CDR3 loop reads CATSESGTSGRNEQFF. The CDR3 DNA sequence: TGTGCCACCAGTGAATCCGGGACTAGCGGGAGGAATGAGCAGTTCTTC.

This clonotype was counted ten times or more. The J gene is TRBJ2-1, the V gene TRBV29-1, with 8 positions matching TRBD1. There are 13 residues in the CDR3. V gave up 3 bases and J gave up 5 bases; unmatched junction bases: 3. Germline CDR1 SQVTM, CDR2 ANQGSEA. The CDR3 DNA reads TGCAGCGTTGACAGGGGGCCGGACAATGAGCAGTTCTTC. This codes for CSVDRGPDNEQFF.

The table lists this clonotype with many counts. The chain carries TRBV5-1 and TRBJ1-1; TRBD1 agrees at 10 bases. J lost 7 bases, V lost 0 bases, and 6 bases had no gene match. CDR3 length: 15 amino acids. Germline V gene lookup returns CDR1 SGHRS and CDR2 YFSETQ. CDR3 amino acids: CASSLDGTGANEAFF. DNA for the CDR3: TGCGCCAGCAGCTTGGATGGGACAGGGGCAAATGAAGCTTTCTTT. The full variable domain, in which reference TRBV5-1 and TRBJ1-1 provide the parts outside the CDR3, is KAGVTQTPRYLIKTRGQQVTLSCSPISGHRSVSWYQQTPGQGLQFLFEYFSETQRNKGNFPGRFSGRQFSNSRSEMNVSTLELGDSALYLCASSLDGTGANEAFFGQGTRLTVV.

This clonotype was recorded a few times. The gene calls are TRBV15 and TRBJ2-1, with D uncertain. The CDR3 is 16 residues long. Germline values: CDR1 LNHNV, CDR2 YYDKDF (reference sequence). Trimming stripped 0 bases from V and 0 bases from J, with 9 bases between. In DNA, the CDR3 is TGTGCCACCAGCAGAGATCGACCCGACTCCTACAATGAGCAGTTCTTC. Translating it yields CATSRDRPDSYNEQFF.